A selection of T cell receptor beta chains follows, all from one sample in a study of blood T cell repertoires in COVID-19. Data came from immunoSEQ multiplex PCR; TCRdb stores just in-frame clones and leaves some out. Of 150,000 to 200,000 clones in the sample, 65% to 85% were seen once. The sample was PBMCs or T cells enriched from blood (not recorded which). Receptors were obtained from a woman aged 55-69 years who had recovered from COVID-19. Each CDR3 is given with its conserved first and last residue. Fields, in order: J gene, clone size, D gene, V gene, CDR3 protein, CDR3 DNA. D genes are given only for firm matches. Rows may omit the clone size; those that give it use once, few, many or a size class.

J: TRBJ2-7; size: NA; D: TRBD2; V: TRBV28; CDR3: CASSLRGRGYEQYF; DNA: TGTGCCAGCAGTTTACGCGGGAGAGGCTACGAGCAGTACTTC
J: TRBJ2-1; size: NA; D: TRBD2; V: TRBV5-1; CDR3: CASSLGTSGADNEQFF; DNA: TGCGCCAGCAGCCTCGGGACTAGCGGGGCTGACAATGAGCAGTTCTTC
J: TRBJ1-1; size: NA; D: NA; V: TRBV18; CDR3: CASSLQGSNTEAFF; DNA: TGTGCCAGCTCACTACAGGGTTCGAACACTGAAGCTTTCTTT
J: TRBJ1-1; size: NA; D: NA; V: TRBV28; CDR3: CASSPSGSGVKAFF; DNA: TGTGCCAGCAGTCCTAGTGGGTCGGGGGTTAAAGCTTTCTTT
J: TRBJ1-1; size: NA; D: TRBD1; V: TRBV4-2; CDR3: CASSPQQGSYSEAFF; DNA: TGTGCCAGCAGCCCCCAACAGGGGAGCTATTCTGAAGCTTTCTTT
J: TRBJ2-1; size: NA; D: TRBD1; V: TRBV5-1; CDR3: CASSFKMGQVTYNEQFF; DNA: TGCGCCAGCAGCTTCAAGATGGGACAGGTGACCTACAATGAGCAGTTCTTC
J: TRBJ2-2; size: NA; D: TRBD1; V: TRBV5-4; CDR3: CASSPAGTGYTGELFF; DNA: TGTGCCAGCAGTCCGGCTGGGACAGGGTACACCGGGGAGCTGTTTTTT
J: TRBJ2-5; size: NA; D: NA; V: TRBV10-1; CDR3: CASSSRGSQETQYF; DNA: TGCGCCAGCAGTTCTAGGGGTAGCCAAGAGACCCAGTACTTC
J: TRBJ2-1; size: NA; D: TRBD1; V: TRBV5-1; CDR3: CASSWGTGLVEQFF; DNA: TGCGCCAGCAGCTGGGGGACAGGGCTGGTTGAGCAGTTCTTC
J: TRBJ2-1; size: NA; D: TRBD2; V: TRBV6-5; CDR3: CASSQSQGGYNEQFF; DNA: TGTGCCAGCAGCCAGTCCCAGGGAGGGTACAATGAGCAGTTCTTC
J: TRBJ2-7; size: once; D: NA; V: TRBV7-9; CDR3: CASSAQVAYEQYF; DNA: TGTGCCAGCAGCGCGCAAGTTGCCTACGAGCAGTACTTC
J: TRBJ2-2; size: NA; D: TRBD2; V: TRBV15; CDR3: CATTKEAGAGTGELFF; DNA: TGTGCCACCACCAAGGAAGCGGGAGCGGGCACCGGGGAGCTGTTTTTT
J: TRBJ2-1; size: NA; D: TRBD1; V: TRBV29-1; CDR3: CSALQGTADEQFF; DNA: TGCAGCGCCTTACAGGGGACGGCAGATGAGCAGTTCTTC
J: TRBJ2-3; size: NA; D: NA; V: TRBV12-3/TRBV12-4; CDR3: CASRRDSDTQYF; DNA: TGTGCCAGCAGGCGGGATTCAGATACGCAGTATTTT
J: TRBJ2-1; size: NA; D: TRBD1; V: TRBV20-1; CDR3: CSARDRVGQFF; DNA: TGCAGTGCTAGGGACAGGGTCGGGCAGTTCTTC
J: TRBJ2-2; size: NA; D: TRBD1; V: TRBV27; CDR3: CASGVRDRAATGELFF; DNA: TGTGCCAGCGGGGTTAGGGACAGGGCTGCCACCGGGGAGCTGTTTTTT
J: TRBJ2-1; size: NA; D: NA; V: TRBV7-3; CDR3: CASSLTSQGTNEQFF; DNA: TGTGCCAGCAGCTTAACGTCCCAGGGGACCAATGAGCAGTTCTTC
J: TRBJ2-2; size: NA; D: NA; V: TRBV7-8; CDR3: CASSLARRTGELFF; DNA: TGTGCCAGCAGCTTAGCGCGGCGGACCGGGGAGCTGTTTTTT
J: TRBJ1-4; size: once; D: TRBD1; V: TRBV28; CDR3: CASSLGQQNEKLFF; DNA: TGTGCCAGCAGTTTGGGACAGCAGAATGAAAAACTGTTTTTT
J: TRBJ1-1; size: NA; D: NA; V: TRBV10-1; CDR3: CASSPQRAGFNTEAFF; DNA: TGCGCCAGCAGCCCCCAACGGGCAGGGTTTAACACTGAAGCTTTCTTT
J: TRBJ2-1; size: NA; D: TRBD1; V: TRBV12-3/TRBV12-4; CDR3: CASSRTGEAEQFF; DNA: TGTGCCAGCAGTAGGACAGGGGAGGCTGAGCAGTTCTTC
J: TRBJ2-5; size: NA; D: TRBD2; V: TRBV3-1/TRBV3-2; CDR3: CASSQEGGASGQETQYF; DNA: TGTGCCAGCAGCCAAGAAGGCGGGGCTAGCGGGCAAGAGACCCAGTACTTC
J: TRBJ2-1; size: NA; D: NA; V: TRBV9; CDR3: CASSPRSSYNEQFF; DNA: TGTGCCAGCAGCCCGCGGAGTTCTTACAATGAGCAGTTCTTC
J: TRBJ2-1; size: NA; D: TRBD1; V: TRBV5-1; CDR3: CASSWGQNNEQFF; DNA: TGCGCCAGCAGCTGGGGACAGAACAATGAGCAGTTCTTC
J: TRBJ1-3; size: NA; D: NA; V: TRBV6-5; CDR3: CASSLGHFSGNTIYF; DNA: TGTGCCAGCAGCCTCGGACATTTCTCTGGAAACACCATATATTTT
J: TRBJ1-1; size: NA; D: TRBD1; V: TRBV28; CDR3: CASRQGASGTEAFF; DNA: TGTGCCAGCAGACAGGGGGCGTCAGGCACTGAAGCTTTCTTT
J: TRBJ1-2; size: few; D: NA; V: TRBV24-1; CDR3: CATSAGRPNYGYTF; DNA: TGTGCCACCAGTGCCGGCAGGCCTAACTATGGCTACACCTTC
J: TRBJ1-5; size: NA; D: NA; V: TRBV9; CDR3: CASSVAGGAKEPQHF; DNA: TGTGCCAGCAGCGTAGCCGGCGGAGCCAAGGAACCCCAGCATTTT
J: TRBJ2-7; size: once; D: TRBD2; V: TRBV6-2/TRBV6-3; CDR3: CASSYSRRTSVIFHEQYF; DNA: TGTGCCAGCAGTTACTCCCGCAGGACTAGCGTCATTTTTCACGAGCAGTACTTC
J: TRBJ1-2; size: NA; D: NA; V: TRBV28; CDR3: CASESNYGYTF; DNA: TGTGCCAGCGAGTCGAACTATGGCTACACCTTC
J: TRBJ1-2; size: NA; D: NA; V: TRBV28; CDR3: CASIPPGVEIPYGYTF; DNA: TGTGCCAGCATCCCTCCCGGGGTTGAGATCCCCTATGGCTACACCTTC
J: TRBJ2-7; size: once; D: NA; V: TRBV7-8; CDR3: CASSQQYYEQYF; DNA: TGTGCCAGCAGCCAACAGTACTACGAGCAGTACTTC
J: TRBJ2-2; size: NA; D: NA; V: TRBV5-1; CDR3: CASSSRVGVGELFF; DNA: TGCGCCAGCAGCTCCAGGGTAGGGGTCGGGGAGCTGTTTTTT
J: TRBJ1-5; size: NA; D: TRBD1; V: TRBV6-5; CDR3: CASSRDSLHQPQHF; DNA: TGTGCCAGCAGTCGGGACAGTCTTCATCAGCCCCAGCATTTT
J: TRBJ1-5; size: once; D: NA; V: TRBV19; CDR3: CASSSDRTQPQHF; DNA: TGTGCCAGTAGTTCCGACAGGACCCAGCCCCAGCATTTT
J: TRBJ2-3; size: NA; D: NA; V: TRBV29-1; CDR3: CSVTDSTDTQYF; DNA: TGCAGCGTGACAGATTCCACAGATACGCAGTATTTT
J: TRBJ1-1; size: NA; D: NA; V: TRBV29-1; CDR3: CSVIHGVLGPEAFF; DNA: TGCAGCGTCATCCACGGTGTCCTAGGTCCTGAAGCTTTCTTT
J: TRBJ2-5; size: NA; D: TRBD1; V: TRBV4-2; CDR3: CASSQVGTGEETQYF; DNA: TGTGCCAGCAGCCAAGTTGGGACAGGAGAAGAGACCCAGTACTTC
J: TRBJ2-3; size: once; D: TRBD2; V: TRBV10-2; CDR3: CASSEFLAGFYTDTQYF; DNA: TGCGCCAGCAGTGAGTTTCTAGCGGGATTTTACACAGATACGCAGTATTTT
J: TRBJ1-1; size: NA; D: NA; V: TRBV18; CDR3: CASSPRRDTEAFF; DNA: TGTGCCAGCTCACCACGGAGGGATACTGAAGCTTTCTTT
J: TRBJ1-6; size: NA; D: NA; V: TRBV28; CDR3: CASSFGGFVNSPLHF; DNA: TGTGCCAGCAGTTTTGGGGGCTTTGTTAATTCACCCCTCCACTTT
J: TRBJ1-5; size: NA; D: NA; V: TRBV5-8; CDR3: CASSGGRGNQPQHF; DNA: TGTGCCAGCAGCGGAGGCCGGGGCAATCAGCCCCAGCATTTT
J: TRBJ2-3; size: NA; D: TRBD1; V: TRBV3-1/TRBV3-2; CDR3: CASGTGRMDTQYF; DNA: TGTGCCAGTGGGACAGGGAGGATGGATACGCAGTATTTT
J: TRBJ2-5; size: NA; D: NA; V: TRBV12-5; CDR3: CASGFSGEETQYF; DNA: TGTGCTAGTGGTTTTTCGGGAGAAGAGACCCAGTACTTC
J: TRBJ1-2; size: NA; D: TRBD1; V: TRBV29-1; CDR3: CSVAPSSGGSGGYTF; DNA: TGCAGCGTCGCTCCATCATCAGGGGGGTCTGGTGGCTACACCTTC
J: TRBJ2-3; size: NA; D: TRBD2; V: TRBV4-2; CDR3: CASSQGLAGTDTQYF; DNA: TGTGCCAGCAGCCAAGGACTAGCGGGGACAGATACGCAGTATTTT
J: TRBJ2-3; size: once; D: TRBD2; V: TRBV5-1; CDR3: CASSLEPSGTTDTQYF; DNA: TGCGCCAGCAGCTTGGAACCTAGCGGAACCACAGATACGCAGTATTTT
J: TRBJ1-2; size: once; D: NA; V: TRBV18; CDR3: CASSPLDRLYGYTF; DNA: TGTGCCAGCTCACCACTGGACAGACTCTATGGCTACACCTTC
J: TRBJ2-7; size: NA; D: NA; V: TRBV6-6; CDR3: CASSYGAGPSYEQYF; DNA: TGTGCCAGCAGTTACGGGGCAGGACCTTCCTACGAGCAGTACTTC
J: TRBJ2-1; size: NA; D: TRBD2; V: TRBV5-1; CDR3: CASTERSGDNEQFF; DNA: TGCGCCAGCACCGAACGTAGCGGGGACAATGAGCAGTTCTTC
J: TRBJ2-7; size: NA; D: TRBD2; V: TRBV27; CDR3: CASRLGTSGSYEQYF; DNA: TGTGCCAGCCGGTTGGGGACTAGCGGGAGTTACGAGCAGTACTTC
J: TRBJ1-2; size: NA; D: NA; V: TRBV10-2; CDR3: CASSEPLGTSADYGYTF; DNA: TGCGCCAGCAGTGAGCCCCTAGGGACATCCGCGGACTATGGCTACACCTTC
J: TRBJ1-1; size: NA; D: NA; V: TRBV30; CDR3: CAWKREFRMNTEAFF; DNA: TGTGCCTGGAAGCGGGAGTTCAGGATGAACACTGAAGCTTTCTTT
J: TRBJ2-3; size: NA; D: NA; V: TRBV28; CDR3: CASSLLEAGLNTQYF; DNA: TGTGCCAGCAGTTTGCTCGAGGCTGGGTTAAATACGCAGTATTTT